This T cell receptor beta chain was captured in a study of T cell changes during pregnancy in multiple sclerosis. This CDR3 is 13 amino acids long. The germline V gene encodes CDR1 SGHRS and CDR2 YFSETQ. Trimming cost V 5 bases and J 9 bases, with 14 bases left between them. This table comes from immunoSEQ multiplex PCR, and its TCRdb copy is limited to in-frame clones, with some not included. This sample has under 60,000 clones, with about 90% found just once. This TCR derives from a female donor in good health, enrolled as a control in a pregnancy study. The sequencing here drew on CD4+ T cells from peripheral blood mononuclear cells, taken in the second trimester of pregnancy. The chain combines TRBV5-1 with TRBJ2-2; possibly TRBD1 for D (5 bases). CDR3 in amino acids: CASRSGKSRELFF. CDR3 DNA sequence: TGCGCCAGCAGATCAGGGAAGTCTCGGGAGCTGTTTTTT. The full variable domain, its missing parts supplied by reference TRBV5-1 and TRBJ2-2, is KAGVTQTPRYLIKTRGQQVTLSCSPISGHRSVSWYQQTPGQGLQFLFEYFSETQRNKGNFPGRFSGRQFSNSRSEMNVSTLELGDSALYLCASRSGKSRELFFGEGSRLTVL.